These 2 T cell receptor beta chains share one sample of origin, sequenced in a study of cytomegalovirus exposure and HLA in healthy donors. A multiplex PCR was run with 60 Vbeta primers and 13 Jbeta primers. TCRdb keeps only in-frame clones here, not all; method: immunoSEQ multiplex PCR. The sample contains under 130,000 clones, about 79% of which appear only once. Sample: PBMCs. The receptors were gathered from a man aged 50 to 60 in good health and CMV-seropositive.

The chain carries TRBV5-1 and TRBJ1-2; TRBD1 aligns across 11 bases. J gave up 5 bases and V 4 bases, and 7 bases lay outside the gene matches. The CDR3 is 15 residues long. CDR1 SGHRS and CDR2 YFSETQ come from the germline V gene. CDR3 sequence: CASSPGQGDDYGYTF. CDR3 bases: TGCGCCAGCAGCCCGGGACAGGGGGACGATTATGGCTACACCTTC. The whole variable domain, filled in from reference TRBV5-1 and TRBJ1-2, reads KAGVTQTPRYLIKTRGQQVTLSCSPISGHRSVSWYQQTPGQGLQFLFEYFSETQRNKGNFPGRFSGRQFSNSRSEMNVSTLELGDSALYLCASSPGQGDDYGYTFGSGTRLTVV.

This clone was recorded a few times. The gene calls are TRBV14 and TRBJ2-1, with 10 nucleotides matching TRBD2. Trimming took 4 bases from V and 9 from J; bases not matched to a gene: 9. The CDR3 is 15 residues long. The germline V gene encodes CDR1 SGHDN and CDR2 FVKESK. CDR3 in DNA: TGTGCCAGCAGCCCTTCTCGGACTAGCGGTACTGAGCAGTTCTTC. This sequence encodes CASSPSRTSGTEQFF. Using reference TRBV14 and TRBJ2-1 for the parts outside the CDR3, the full variable domain is EAGVTQFPSHSVIEKGQTVTLRCDPISGHDNLYWYRRVMGKEIKFLLHFVKESKQDESGMPNNRFLAERTGGTYSTLKVQPAELEDSGVYFCASSPSRTSGTEQFFGPGTRLTVL.